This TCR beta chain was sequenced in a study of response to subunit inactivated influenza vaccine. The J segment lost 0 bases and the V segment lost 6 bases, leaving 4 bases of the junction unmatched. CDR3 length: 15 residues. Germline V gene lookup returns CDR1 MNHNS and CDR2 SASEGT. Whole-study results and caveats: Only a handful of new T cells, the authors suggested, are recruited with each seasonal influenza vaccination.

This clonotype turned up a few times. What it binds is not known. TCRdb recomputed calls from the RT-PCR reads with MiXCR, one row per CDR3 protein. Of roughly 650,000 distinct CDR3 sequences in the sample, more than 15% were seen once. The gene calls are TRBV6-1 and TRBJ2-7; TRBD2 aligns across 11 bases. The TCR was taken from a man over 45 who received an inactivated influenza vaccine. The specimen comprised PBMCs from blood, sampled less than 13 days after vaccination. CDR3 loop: CASSQTSGASYEQYF. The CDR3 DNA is TGTGCCAGCAGCCAGACTAGCGGGGCCTCCTACGAGCAGTACTTC.